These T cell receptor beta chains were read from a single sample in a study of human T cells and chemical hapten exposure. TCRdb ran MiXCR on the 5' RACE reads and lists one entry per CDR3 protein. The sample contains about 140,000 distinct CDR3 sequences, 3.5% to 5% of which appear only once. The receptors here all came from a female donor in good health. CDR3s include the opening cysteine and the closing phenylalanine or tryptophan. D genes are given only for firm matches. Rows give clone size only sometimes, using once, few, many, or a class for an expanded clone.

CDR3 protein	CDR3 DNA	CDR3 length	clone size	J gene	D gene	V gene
CASSEGSGGLSDEQFF	TGTGCCAGCAGTGAAGGTAGCGGGGGGCTTTCGGATGAGCAGTTCTTC	16	many	TRBJ2-1	TRBD2	TRBV2
CASIPDMNTEAFF	TGTGCCAGCATACCTGATATGAACACTGAAGCTTTCTTT	13	many	TRBJ1-1	.	TRBV2
CASSSNPGLGPGEQYF	TGTGCCAGCAGCTCAAACCCGGGACTAGGTCCTGGCGAGCAGTACTTC	16	many	TRBJ2-7	TRBD2	TRBV12-3/TRBV12-4
CSVVTGPNQPQHF	TGCAGCGTTGTAACCGGACCCAATCAGCCCCAGCATTTT	13	many	TRBJ1-5	.	TRBV29-1
CASRYNRGDYEQYF	TGTGCCAGCAGGTATAACAGGGGGGACTACGAGCAGTACTTC	14	many	TRBJ2-7	TRBD1	TRBV27
CSAPERGYTGELFF	TGCAGTGCTCCCGAGAGGGGTTATACCGGGGAGCTGTTTTTT	14	many	TRBJ2-2	.	TRBV20-1
CSARELTTGPYEQYF	TGCAGTGCTAGAGAGTTAACGACAGGACCCTACGAGCAGTACTTC	15	many	TRBJ2-7	.	TRBV20-1
CASSLDLGGTTDTQYF	TGTGCCAGCAGCTTAGATTTGGGGGGCACCACAGATACGCAGTATTTT	16	many	TRBJ2-3	.	TRBV11-2
CASNSGVTGKYF	TGCGCCAGCAACTCGGGAGTGACTGGCAAGTACTTC	12	.	TRBJ2-7	.	TRBV10-2
CASNPICGGEYF	TGTGCCAGCAACCCGATTTGCGGTGGGGAGTACTTC	12	many	TRBJ2-7	.	TRBV4-2
CSVQGTGELFF	TGCAGCGTCCAGGGTACCGGGGAGCTGTTTTTT	11	many	TRBJ2-2	.	TRBV29-1
CASSLDGYQPQHF	TGTGCCAGCAGCTTGGACGGTTATCAGCCCCAGCATTTT	13	.	TRBJ1-5	.	TRBV5-5
CASSLGWGAGGNHEQYF	TGTGCCAGCAGTTTAGGGTGGGGCGCGGGGGGTAACCACGAGCAGTACTTC	17	many	TRBJ2-7	TRBD2	TRBV12-3/TRBV12-4
CASSGRTDNYGYTF	TGTGCCAGCAGTGGCAGGACAGATAACTATGGCTACACCTTC	14	many	TRBJ1-2	.	TRBV12-3/TRBV12-4
CASSLREMGRGRDNEQFF	TGTGCCAGCAGCCTCAGAGAGATGGGCAGGGGAAGGGACAATGAGCAGTTCTTC	18	.	TRBJ2-1	.	TRBV2
CSAGTSGSYEQYF	TGCAGTGCCGGAACTAGCGGGAGCTACGAGCAGTACTTC	13	.	TRBJ2-7	TRBD2	TRBV20-1
CASSPDRGEQYF	TGTGCCAGCAGCCCGGACAGAGGCGAGCAGTACTTC	12	.	TRBJ2-7	.	TRBV11-1
CASHRVGQPQHF	TGTGCCAGTCATCGGGTGGGGCAGCCCCAGCATTTT	12	many	TRBJ1-5	.	TRBV19
CASSYPITENTEAFF	TGTGCCAGCAGTTATCCGATCACAGAGAACACTGAAGCTTTCTTT	15	many	TRBJ1-1	.	TRBV6-2/TRBV6-3
CSGEKGTSGHNEQFF	TGCTCAGGAGAGAAGGGGACTAGCGGCCACAATGAGCAGTTCTTC	15	many	TRBJ2-1	TRBD2	TRBV20-1
CASSGGDGGYTF	TGTGCCAGCAGTGGAGGGGACGGGGGCTACACCTTC	12	many	TRBJ1-2	.	TRBV12-3/TRBV12-4
CASSKRGGADWASYEQYF	TGTGCCAGCAGCAAACGGGGTGGGGCCGACTGGGCTTCCTACGAGCAGTACTTC	18	many	TRBJ2-7	.	TRBV21-1
CASSLDSGGRQETQYF	TGTGCCAGCAGCTTAGATAGCGGGGGACGACAAGAGACCCAGTACTTC	16	many	TRBJ2-5	TRBD2	TRBV7-2
CASSLQQDGIQYF	TGTGCCAGCAGCTTGCAACAGGATGGGATTCAGTACTTC	13	many	TRBJ2-4	.	TRBV5-4
CASSLGMSGRRSPLHF	TGTGCCAGCAGCTTAGGAATGAGTGGGCGTAGATCACCCCTCCACTTT	16	many	TRBJ1-6	.	TRBV7-2
CASSTGGLNEKLFF	TGTGCCAGCAGCACAGGGGGCTTAAATGAAAAACTGTTTTTT	14	many	TRBJ1-4	TRBD1	TRBV12-3/TRBV12-4
CAISDGVTARTEAFF	TGTGCCATCAGTGACGGGGTCACCGCGAGGACTGAAGCTTTCTTT	15	many	TRBJ1-1	.	TRBV10-3